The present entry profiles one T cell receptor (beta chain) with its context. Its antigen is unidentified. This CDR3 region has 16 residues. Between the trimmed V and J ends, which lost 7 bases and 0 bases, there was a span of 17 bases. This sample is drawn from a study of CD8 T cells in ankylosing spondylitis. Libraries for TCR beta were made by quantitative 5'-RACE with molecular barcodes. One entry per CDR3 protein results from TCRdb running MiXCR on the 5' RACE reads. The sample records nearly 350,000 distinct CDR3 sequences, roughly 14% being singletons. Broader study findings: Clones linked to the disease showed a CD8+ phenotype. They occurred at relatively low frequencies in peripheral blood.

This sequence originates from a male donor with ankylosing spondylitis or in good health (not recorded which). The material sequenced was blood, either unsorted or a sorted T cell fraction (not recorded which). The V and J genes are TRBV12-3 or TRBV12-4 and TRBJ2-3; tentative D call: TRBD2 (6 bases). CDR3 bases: TGTGCCAGCAAAATAGGCCGGGAGATGAGCACAGATACGCAGTATTTT. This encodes CASKIGREMSTDTQYF.